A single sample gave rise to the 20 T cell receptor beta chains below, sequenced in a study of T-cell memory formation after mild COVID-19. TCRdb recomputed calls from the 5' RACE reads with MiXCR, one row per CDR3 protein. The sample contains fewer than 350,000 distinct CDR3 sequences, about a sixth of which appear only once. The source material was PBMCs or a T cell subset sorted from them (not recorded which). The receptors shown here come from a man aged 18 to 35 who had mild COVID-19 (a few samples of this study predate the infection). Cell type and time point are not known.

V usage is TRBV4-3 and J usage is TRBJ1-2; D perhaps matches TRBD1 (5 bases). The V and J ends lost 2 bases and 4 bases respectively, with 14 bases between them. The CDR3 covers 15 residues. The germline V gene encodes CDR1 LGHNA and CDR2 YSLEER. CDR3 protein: CASSQSGQGIYGYTF. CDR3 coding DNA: TGCGCCAGCAGCCAAAGCGGGCAGGGCATCTATGGCTACACCTTC.

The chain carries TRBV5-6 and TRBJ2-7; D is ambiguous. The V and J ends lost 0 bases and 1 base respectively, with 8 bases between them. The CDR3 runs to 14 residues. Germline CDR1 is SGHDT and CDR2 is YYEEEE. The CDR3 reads CASSLGSRSYEQYF. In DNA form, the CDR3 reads TGTGCCAGCAGCTTGGGGAGCCGTTCCTACGAGCAGTACTTC.

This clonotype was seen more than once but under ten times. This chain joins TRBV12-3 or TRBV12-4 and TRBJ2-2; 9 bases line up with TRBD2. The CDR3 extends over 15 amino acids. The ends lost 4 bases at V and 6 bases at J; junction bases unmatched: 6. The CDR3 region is CASSSAGGRAGELFF. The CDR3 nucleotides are TGTGCCAGCAGTTCCGCGGGGGGGCGCGCCGGGGAGCTGTTTTTT.

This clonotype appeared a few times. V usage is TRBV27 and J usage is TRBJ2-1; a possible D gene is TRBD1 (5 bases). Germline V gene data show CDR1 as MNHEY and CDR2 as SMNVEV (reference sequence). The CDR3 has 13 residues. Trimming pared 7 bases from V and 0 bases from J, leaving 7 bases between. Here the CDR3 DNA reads TGTGCCAGCAAGACAGTCTCCTACAATGAGCAGTTCTTC. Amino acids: CASKTVSYNEQFF.

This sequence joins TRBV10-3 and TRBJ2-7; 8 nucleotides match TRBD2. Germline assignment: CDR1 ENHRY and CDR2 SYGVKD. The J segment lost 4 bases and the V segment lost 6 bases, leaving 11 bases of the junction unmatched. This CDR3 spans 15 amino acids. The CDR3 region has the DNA TGTGCCATCAGCACCAACGCGGGGGGCCCTTACGAGCAGTACTTC. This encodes CAISTNAGGPYEQYF.

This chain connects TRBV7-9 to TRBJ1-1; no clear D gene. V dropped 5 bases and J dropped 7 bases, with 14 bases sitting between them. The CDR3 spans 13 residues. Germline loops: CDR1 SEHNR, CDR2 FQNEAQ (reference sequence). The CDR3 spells CASSLIGRVEAFF. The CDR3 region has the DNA TGTGCCAGCAGCCTCATCGGACGGGTTGAAGCTTTCTTT. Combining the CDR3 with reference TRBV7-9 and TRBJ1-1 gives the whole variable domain DTGVSQNPRHKITKRGQNVTFRCDPISEHNRLYWYRQTLGQGPEFLTYFQNEAQLEKSRLLSDRFSAERPKGSFSTLEIQRTEQGDSAMYLCASSLIGRVEAFFGQGTRLTVV.

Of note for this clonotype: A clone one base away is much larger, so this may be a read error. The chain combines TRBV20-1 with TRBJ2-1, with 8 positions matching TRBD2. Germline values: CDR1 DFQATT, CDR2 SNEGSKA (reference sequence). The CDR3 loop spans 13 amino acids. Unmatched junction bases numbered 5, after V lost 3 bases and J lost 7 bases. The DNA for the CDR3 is TGCAGTGCTAGTGTTCCTAGCGGGAATGAGCAGTTCTTC. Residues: CSASVPSGNEQFF.

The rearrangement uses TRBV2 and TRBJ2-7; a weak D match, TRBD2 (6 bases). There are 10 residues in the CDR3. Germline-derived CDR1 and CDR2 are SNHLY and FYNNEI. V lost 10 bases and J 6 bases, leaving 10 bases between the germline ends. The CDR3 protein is CATAGGEQYF. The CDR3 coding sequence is TGTGCCACCGCCGGGGGCGAGCAGTACTTC.

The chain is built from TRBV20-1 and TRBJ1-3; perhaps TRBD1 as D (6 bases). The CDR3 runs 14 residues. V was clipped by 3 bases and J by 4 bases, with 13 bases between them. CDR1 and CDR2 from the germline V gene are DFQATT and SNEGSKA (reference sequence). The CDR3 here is CSARGRGSGNTIYF. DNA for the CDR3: TGCAGTGCTAGGGGCAGGGGCTCAGGAAACACCATATATTTT.

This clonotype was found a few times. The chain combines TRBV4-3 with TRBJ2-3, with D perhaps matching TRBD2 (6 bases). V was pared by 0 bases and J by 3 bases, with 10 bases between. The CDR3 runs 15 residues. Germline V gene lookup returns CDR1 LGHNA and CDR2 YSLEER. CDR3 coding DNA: TGCGCCAGCAGCCAAGAGGAGGGGCGGACAGATACGCAGTATTTT. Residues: CASSQEEGRTDTQYF.

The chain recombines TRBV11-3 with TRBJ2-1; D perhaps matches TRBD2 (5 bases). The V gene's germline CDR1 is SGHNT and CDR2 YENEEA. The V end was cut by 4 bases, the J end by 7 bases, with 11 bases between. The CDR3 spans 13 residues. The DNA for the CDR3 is TGTGCCAGCAGCTCGCACCCGGGGAATGAGCAGTTCTTC. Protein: CASSSHPGNEQFF.

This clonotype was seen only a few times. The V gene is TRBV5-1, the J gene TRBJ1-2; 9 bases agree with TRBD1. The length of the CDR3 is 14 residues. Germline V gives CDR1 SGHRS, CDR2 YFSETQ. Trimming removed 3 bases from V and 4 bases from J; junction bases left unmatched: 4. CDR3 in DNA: TGCGCCAGCAGCTGGGGACAGGGCGGCTATGGCTACACCTTC. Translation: CASSWGQGGYGYTF.

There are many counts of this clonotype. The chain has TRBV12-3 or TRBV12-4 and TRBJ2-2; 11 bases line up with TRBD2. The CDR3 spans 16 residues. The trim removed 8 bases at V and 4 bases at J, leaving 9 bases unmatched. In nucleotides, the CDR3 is TGTGCCAGCCGACTAGCGGGGACATCCCTCACCGGGGAGCTGTTTTTT. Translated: CASRLAGTSLTGELFF.

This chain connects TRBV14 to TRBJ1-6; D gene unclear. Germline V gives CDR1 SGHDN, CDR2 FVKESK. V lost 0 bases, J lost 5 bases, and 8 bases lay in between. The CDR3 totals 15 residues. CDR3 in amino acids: CASSQESGNNSPLHF. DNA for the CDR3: TGTGCCAGCAGCCAAGAAAGCGGGAATAATTCACCCCTCCACTTT.

The CDR3 sequence: CASSVRSGTSGSGELFF. The CDR3 region has the DNA TGTGCCAGCAGCGTCCGTTCCGGGACTTCCGGATCCGGGGAGCTGTTTTTT. The chain recombines TRBV9 with TRBJ2-2; D possibly corresponds to TRBD2 (6 bases). The CDR3 loop spans 17 amino acids. Germline lookup yields CDR1 SGDLS and CDR2 YYNGEE. Trimming pared 2 bases from V and 6 bases from J, leaving 20 bases between.

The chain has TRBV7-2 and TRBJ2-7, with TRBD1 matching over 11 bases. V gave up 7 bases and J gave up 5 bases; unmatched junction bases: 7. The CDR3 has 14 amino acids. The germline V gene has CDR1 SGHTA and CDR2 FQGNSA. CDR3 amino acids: CASTLGQGGNEQYF. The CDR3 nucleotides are TGTGCCAGCACCCTGGGACAGGGGGGGAACGAGCAGTACTTC.

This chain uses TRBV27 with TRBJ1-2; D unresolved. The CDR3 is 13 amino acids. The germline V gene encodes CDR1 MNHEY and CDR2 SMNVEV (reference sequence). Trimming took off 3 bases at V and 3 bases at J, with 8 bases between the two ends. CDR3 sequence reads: CASSLNSHYGYTF. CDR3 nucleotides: TGTGCCAGCAGTTTGAACAGCCACTATGGCTACACCTTC.

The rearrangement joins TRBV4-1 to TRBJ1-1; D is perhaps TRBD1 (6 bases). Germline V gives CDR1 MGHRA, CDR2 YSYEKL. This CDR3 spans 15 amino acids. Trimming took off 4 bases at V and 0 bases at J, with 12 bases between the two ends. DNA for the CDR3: TGCGCCAGCAGCCTCCAACAGGGAGTGAACACTGAAGCTTTCTTT. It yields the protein CASSLQQGVNTEAFF.

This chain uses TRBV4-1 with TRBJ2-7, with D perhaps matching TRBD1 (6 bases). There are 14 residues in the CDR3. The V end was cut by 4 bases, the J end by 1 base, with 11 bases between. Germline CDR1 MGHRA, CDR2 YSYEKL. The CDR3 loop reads CASSLKTGSYEQYV. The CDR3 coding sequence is TGCGCCAGCAGCCTAAAAACAGGGTCCTACGAGCAGTACGTC.

The CDR3 region is CASSWGQGPWEQYF. CDR3 sequence (DNA): TGTGCCAGCAGCTGGGGACAGGGCCCTTGGGAGCAGTACTTC. The chain joins TRBV6-6 to TRBJ2-7; 9 bases are shared with TRBD1. Germline trimming cut 6 bases from V and 7 bases from J; bases unmatched to any gene: 10. Per germline, CDR1 MNHNY and CDR2 SVGAGI (reference sequence). The CDR3 consists of 14 residues.